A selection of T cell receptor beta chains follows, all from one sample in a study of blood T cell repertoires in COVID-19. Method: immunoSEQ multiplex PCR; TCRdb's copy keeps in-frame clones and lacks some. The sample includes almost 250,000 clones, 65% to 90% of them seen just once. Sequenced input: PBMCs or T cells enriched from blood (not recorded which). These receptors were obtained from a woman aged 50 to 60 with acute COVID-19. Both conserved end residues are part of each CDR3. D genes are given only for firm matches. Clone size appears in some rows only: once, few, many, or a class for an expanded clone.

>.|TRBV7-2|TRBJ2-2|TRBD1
CASSPRGPGELFF
TGTGCCAGCAGCCCCAGGGGGCCCGGGGAGCTGTTTTTT
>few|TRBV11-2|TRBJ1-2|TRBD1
CASSPWTGIGYTF
TGTGCCAGCAGCCCATGGACAGGGATTGGCTACACCTTC
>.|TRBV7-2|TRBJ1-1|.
CASSLDRVSTEAFF
TGTGCCAGCAGCTTAGACAGGGTGAGCACTGAAGCTTTCTTT
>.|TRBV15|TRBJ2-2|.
CATRTRDAGRSGELFF
TGTGCCACCAGGACAAGAGACGCAGGGAGGAGTGGGGAGCTGTTTTTT
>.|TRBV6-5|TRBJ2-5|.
CASSYRGAQETQYF
TGTGCCAGCAGTTACCGGGGGGCCCAAGAGACCCAGTACTTC
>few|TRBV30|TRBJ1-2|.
CAWRVGAFYGYTF
TGTGCCTGGAGGGTAGGGGCATTCTATGGCTACACCTTC
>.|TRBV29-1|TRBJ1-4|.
CSVTGENEKLFF
TGCAGCGTCACCGGAGAAAATGAAAAACTGTTTTTT
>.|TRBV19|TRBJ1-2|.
CASSIPQGGYTF
TGTGCCAGTAGTATACCCCAGGGGGGCTACACCTTC
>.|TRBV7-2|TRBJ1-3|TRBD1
CASSSGPQGPTIYF
TGTGCCAGCAGCTCGGGGCCACAGGGGCCCACCATATATTTT
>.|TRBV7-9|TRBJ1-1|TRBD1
CASSLVRGPVQDTEAFF
TGTGCCAGCAGCTTAGTTAGGGGGCCGGTGCAAGACACTGAAGCTTTCTTT
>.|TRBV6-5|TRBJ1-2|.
CASSQGWGYTF
TGTGCCAGCAGTCAGGGTTGGGGCTACACCTTC
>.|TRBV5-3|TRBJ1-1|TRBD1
CARSKGARGRTEAFF
TGTGCCAGAAGCAAGGGGGCAAGAGGGAGGACTGAAGCTTTCTTT
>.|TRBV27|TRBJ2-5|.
CASSLLGTQETQYF
TGTGCCAGCAGTTTATTGGGGACACAAGAGACCCAGTACTTC
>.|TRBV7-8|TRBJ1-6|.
CASTAGSYNSPLHF
TGTGCCAGCACCGCAGGCTCCTATAATTCACCCCTCCACTTT
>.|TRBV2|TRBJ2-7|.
CASSPLQGYEQYF
TGTGCCAGCAGTCCGCTCCAGGGCTACGAGCAGTACTTC
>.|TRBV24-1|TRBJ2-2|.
CATSDLQRTAENTGELFF
TGTGCCACCAGTGATTTACAGAGGACAGCAGAGAACACCGGGGAGCTGTTTTTT
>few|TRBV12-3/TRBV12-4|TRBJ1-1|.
CASSPGENTEAFF
TGTGCCAGCAGTCCCGGAGAGAACACTGAAGCTTTCTTT
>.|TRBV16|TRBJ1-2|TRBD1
CASSSIDRGGGYTF
TGTGCCAGCAGCTCGATTGACAGGGGCGGTGGCTACACCTTC
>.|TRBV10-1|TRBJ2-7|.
CASSGAGEQYF
TGCGCCAGCAGTGGAGCAGGCGAGCAGTACTTC
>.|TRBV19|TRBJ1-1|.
CASSIEGAPGGNTEAFF
TGTGCCAGTAGTATAGAGGGGGCCCCGGGTGGAAACACTGAAGCTTTCTTT
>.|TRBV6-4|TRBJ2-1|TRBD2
CASSEGSSGVREQFF
TGTGCCAGCAGTGAGGGTTCTAGCGGGGTTAGAGAGCAGTTCTTC
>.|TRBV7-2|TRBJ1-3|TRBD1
CASSLRTGQGNTIYF
TGTGCCAGCAGCTTACGGACAGGCCAGGGAAACACCATATATTTT
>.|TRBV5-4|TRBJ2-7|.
CASSFGTATSYEQYF
TGTGCCAGCAGCTTTGGTACAGCCACCTCCTACGAGCAGTACTTC
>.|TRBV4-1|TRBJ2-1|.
CASSQDRGFYNEQFF
TGCGCCAGCAGCCAAGATAGGGGCTTTTACAATGAGCAGTTCTTC
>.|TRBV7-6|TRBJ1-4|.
CASSLAQDATNEKLFF
TGTGCCAGCAGCTTGGCCCAAGATGCAACTAATGAAAAACTGTTTTTT
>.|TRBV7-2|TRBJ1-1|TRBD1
CASSSDRVTNTEAFF
TGTGCCAGCAGCTCCGACAGGGTCACGAACACTGAAGCTTTCTTT